Listed below are T cell receptor beta chains from one sample, sequenced in a study of Ad26.COV2.S vaccination and SARS-CoV-2 variants. Assay used: immunoSEQ multiplex PCR; TCRdb lists only in-frame clones, some missing. The data show about 450,000 clones, 85% to 90% seen once. This material consisted of peripheral blood, taken in a trial of Ad26.COV2.S vaccine versus placebo. The receptors derive from a person aged 18 to 59 who received the Ad26.COV2.S COVID-19 vaccine or a placebo. Each CDR3 is given with its conserved first and last residue. D genes are given only for firm matches. Clone size appears in some rows only: once, few, many, or a class for an expanded clone.

D gene,clone size,J gene,V gene,CDR3 protein,CDR3 DNA
.,.,TRBJ1-3,TRBV6-5,CASRKVGAGNTIYF,TGTGCCAGCAGAAAGGTTGGGGCTGGAAACACCATATATTTT
TRBD2,.,TRBJ2-1,TRBV7-6,CASSSGGVLEQFF,TGTGCCAGCAGCTCTGGGGGGGTCCTAGAGCAGTTCTTC
TRBD1,few,TRBJ1-4,TRBV4-2,CASSPQETGQRFF,TGTGCCAGCAGCCCCCAGGAGACAGGGCAGAGGTTTTTT
TRBD2,.,TRBJ2-5,TRBV6-5,CASRGEGLETQYF,TGTGCCAGCAGGGGGGAGGGGCTGGAGACCCAGTACTTC
.,.,TRBJ1-6,TRBV28,CASSLGLEYNSPLHF,TGTGCCAGCAGTTTGGGACTGGAATATAATTCACCCCTCCACTTT
.,.,TRBJ1-3,TRBV4-2,CASSRSQGSSGNTIYF,TGTGCCAGCAGCCGTAGCCAGGGAAGCTCTGGAAACACCATATATTTT
.,few,TRBJ1-5,TRBV18,CASSPLEGQPQHF,TGTGCCAGCTCGCCCCTTGAGGGACAGCCCCAGCATTTT
.,.,TRBJ2-1,TRBV7-6,CASSLAGSYNEQFF,TGTGCCAGCAGCTTAGCGGGTAGCTACAATGAGCAGTTCTTC
.,.,TRBJ1-1,TRBV18,CASSPQSDGTEAFF,TGTGCCAGCTCACCACAATCTGACGGCACTGAAGCTTTCTTT
.,.,TRBJ2-5,TRBV7-2,CASSSDRLETQYF,TGTGCCAGCAGCTCCGACAGGCTGGAGACCCAGTACTTC
.,.,TRBJ2-1,TRBV5-1,CASSLLPQNSYNEQFF,TGCGCCAGCAGCTTACTACCACAAAATTCCTACAATGAGCAGTTCTTC
TRBD2,.,TRBJ2-5,TRBV29-1,CSGRVGLLAGAAETQYF,TGCAGCGGTAGGGTGGGTCTGCTAGCGGGGGCGGCAGAGACCCAGTACTTC
.,.,TRBJ1-6,TRBV7-9,CASSSRSAGNSPLHF,TGTGCCAGCAGCTCCCGATCGGCGGGAAATTCACCCCTCCACTTT
.,.,TRBJ2-7,TRBV28,CASRDTNYEQYF,TGTGCCAGCAGGGACACCAACTACGAGCAGTACTTC
TRBD1,.,TRBJ1-6,TRBV19,CASSIDGTGDSPLHF,TGTGCCAGTAGTATAGATGGGACAGGGGACTCACCCCTCCACTTT
.,.,TRBJ2-7,TRBV10-3,CASRKDLGQGHYEQYF,TGTGCCAGCCGTAAGGACCTCGGGCAGGGACACTACGAGCAGTACTTC
.,.,TRBJ2-3,TRBV5-1,CASSLEPPITDTQYF,TGCGCCAGCAGCTTGGAGCCGCCTATCACAGATACGCAGTATTTT
.,.,TRBJ2-3,TRBV7-3,CASSLTLGSTDTQYF,TGTGCCAGCAGCTTAACTCTAGGTAGCACAGATACGCAGTATTTT
TRBD1,.,TRBJ1-2,TRBV30,CAWRRVAWDSYGYTF,TGTGCCTGGAGGCGCGTTGCTTGGGACAGCTATGGCTACACCTTC
.,.,TRBJ1-6,TRBV3-1/TRBV3-2,CASSQETRNSPLHF,TGTGCCAGCAGCCAAGAGACCAGGAATTCACCCCTCCACTTT
TRBD2,.,TRBJ2-1,TRBV12-3/TRBV12-4,CASSLWTSEFF,TGTGCCAGCAGTTTGTGGACTAGCGAGTTCTTC
TRBD1,.,TRBJ2-6,TRBV7-3,CASSSRGRDRDSGANVLTF,TGTGCCAGCAGCTCCCGAGGCCGGGACAGGGACTCTGGGGCCAACGTCCTGACTTTC
.,.,TRBJ1-3,TRBV7-2,CASVAQATGNTIYF,TGTGCCAGCGTGGCGCAGGCGACTGGAAACACCATATATTTT
.,.,TRBJ1-1,TRBV10-2,CASSESIRRGDTEAFF,TGCGCCAGCAGTGAGTCGATTAGGAGGGGTGACACTGAAGCTTTCTTT
.,.,TRBJ1-4,TRBV5-1,CASSFSGRGEKLFF,TGCGCCAGCAGCTTTTCCGGGCGAGGCGAAAAACTGTTTTTT
TRBD1,.,TRBJ1-2,TRBV5-6,CASSWLSTGGDGYTF,TGTGCCAGCAGCTGGCTCAGTACAGGGGGCGATGGCTACACCTTC
.,.,TRBJ2-5,TRBV28,CASSGANQETQYF,TGTGCCAGCAGTGGGGCCAATCAAGAGACCCAGTACTTC
.,.,TRBJ1-6,TRBV27,CASSFPDSPLHF,TGTGCCAGCAGTTTCCCCGATTCACCCCTCCACTTT
TRBD2,.,TRBJ2-5,TRBV4-2,CASSQGTSGQETQYF,TGTGCCAGCAGCCAAGGGACTAGCGGCCAAGAGACCCAGTACTTC
.,.,TRBJ1-4,TRBV18,CASSQQGFNEKLFF,TGTGCCAGCTCACAACAGGGCTTTAATGAAAAACTGTTTTTT
.,.,TRBJ2-7,TRBV5-1,CASSFGSGTGGFNEQYF,.